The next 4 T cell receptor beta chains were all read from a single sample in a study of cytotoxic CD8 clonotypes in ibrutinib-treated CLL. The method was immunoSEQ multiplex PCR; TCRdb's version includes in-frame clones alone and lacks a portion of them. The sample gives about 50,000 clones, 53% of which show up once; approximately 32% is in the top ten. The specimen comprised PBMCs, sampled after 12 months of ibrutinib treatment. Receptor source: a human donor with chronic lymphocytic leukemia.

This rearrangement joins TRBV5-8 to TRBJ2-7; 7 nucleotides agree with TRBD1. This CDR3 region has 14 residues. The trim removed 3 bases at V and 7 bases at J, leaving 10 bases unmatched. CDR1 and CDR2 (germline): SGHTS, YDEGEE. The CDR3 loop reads CASSSGTVLQEQYF. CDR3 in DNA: TGTGCCAGCAGCTCCGGGACAGTCCTACAGGAGCAGTACTTC.

The chain's CDR3 is CASSYSQGREKLFF. In DNA, the CDR3 is TGTGCCAGCAGTTACTCCCAGGGGAGAGAAAAACTGTTTTTT. The chain joins TRBV6-5 to TRBJ1-4; the D gene is possibly TRBD1 (6 bases). Trimming left V 0 bases short and J 8 bases short, with 10 bases between. The CDR3 is 14 amino acids. In germline, CDR1 is MNHEY, CDR2 SVGAGI.

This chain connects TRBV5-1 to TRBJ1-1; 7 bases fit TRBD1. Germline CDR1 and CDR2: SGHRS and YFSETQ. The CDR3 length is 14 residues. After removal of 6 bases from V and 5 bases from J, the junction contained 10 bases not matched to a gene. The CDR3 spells CASTPGGVGTEAFF. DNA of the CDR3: TGCGCCAGCACCCCAGGGGGGGTGGGAACTGAAGCTTTCTTT.

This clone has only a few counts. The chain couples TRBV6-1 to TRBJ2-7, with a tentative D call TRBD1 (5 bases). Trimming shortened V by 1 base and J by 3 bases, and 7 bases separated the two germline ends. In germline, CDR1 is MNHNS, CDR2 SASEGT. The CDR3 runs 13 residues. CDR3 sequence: CASSEGQYYEQYF. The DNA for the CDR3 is TGTGCCAGCAGTGAAGGACAGTACTACGAGCAGTACTTC.